Below, 23 T cell receptor beta chains from the same sample are listed, as sequenced in a study of CD8 T cells in Susac syndrome. Reverse transcription of about 0.45 to 1 ug RNA was performed with random hexamers. TCRdb re-analysed the immunoSEQ multiplex PCR reads in MiXCR, keeping a single row per CDR3 protein. The sample holds over 80,000 distinct CDR3 sequences, nearly 95% seen once. Sequenced input: CD8+ T cells from PBMCs. The receptors stem from a human donor with Susac syndrome.

The chain recombines TRBV25-1 with TRBJ1-5; the D gene is possibly TRBD1 (6 bases). The CDR3 covers 13 residues. Germline V lookup: CDR1 MGHDK, CDR2 SYGVNS. Trimming removed 4 bases at V and 5 bases at J, with 9 bases between. The CDR3 sequence is CASSGTDYQPQHF. Written as DNA, the CDR3 is TGTGCCAGCAGTGGGACAGATTATCAGCCCCAGCATTTT.

The chain combines TRBV20-1 with TRBJ1-2, with 8 bases that match TRBD1. The trim removed 2 bases at V and 3 bases at J, leaving 8 bases unmatched. This CDR3 region has 15 residues. Germline loops: CDR1 DFQATT, CDR2 SNEGSKA (reference sequence). CDR3 in amino acids: CSARPILTGDYGYTF. CDR3 bases: TGCAGTGCTAGACCAATCCTGACAGGGGACTATGGCTACACCTTC.

V and J are TRBV2 and TRBJ2-5; the D call may be TRBD1 or TRBD2 (5 bases each). The germline V and J ends were trimmed by 3 bases and 2 bases, with 16 bases remaining between them. Germline lookup yields CDR1 SNHLY and CDR2 FYNNEI. This CDR3 spans 16 amino acids. CDR3: CASSESDWGNQETQYF. The CDR3 DNA sequence: TGTGCCAGCAGTGAGTCGGATTGGGGGAATCAAGAGACCCAGTACTTC.

The V and J genes are TRBV12-3 or TRBV12-4 and TRBJ2-5; D ambiguous. Trimming left V 8 bases short and J 4 bases short, with 11 bases between. The CDR3 loop spans 12 amino acids. The CDR3 spells CASLLAGETQYF. CDR3 coding DNA: TGTGCCAGCCTACTGGCAGGAGAGACCCAGTACTTC.

The chain links TRBV29-1 to TRBJ2-7, with D perhaps being TRBD1 or TRBD2 (5 bases each). With 6 bases removed from V and 2 bases from J, the gap between germline ends came to 20 bases. Per germline, CDR1 SQVTM and CDR2 ANQGSEA. CDR3 length: 15 residues. The CDR3 nucleotides read TGCAGCGTCGAGCTCGGGGACGTTTTTGCCTACGAGCAGTACTTC. Protein sequence: CSVELGDVFAYEQYF.

The count of this clonotype is one. The chain couples TRBV4-2 to TRBJ2-2; weak D call: TRBD2 (5 bases). V dropped 2 bases and J dropped 0 bases, with 16 bases sitting between them. The CDR3 covers 18 residues. Per the germline V gene, CDR1 is LGHNA and CDR2 is YNFKEQ. This CDR3 reads CASSQSFREISNTGELFF. The CDR3 region has the DNA TGTGCCAGCAGCCAATCCTTCCGGGAAATTTCGAACACCGGGGAGCTGTTTTTT.

The chain joins TRBV4-3 to TRBJ2-1; TRBD2 matches 7 bases. The CDR3 consists of 17 residues. V lost 3 bases to trimming and J lost 0 bases; unmatched junction nucleotides: 8. From germline, CDR1 is LGHNA and CDR2 YSLEER. The CDR3 is CASSQSALADSYNEQFF. CDR3 in DNA: TGCGCCAGCAGCCAGTCGGCCCTAGCGGACTCCTACAATGAGCAGTTCTTC.

The V and J genes are TRBV2 and TRBJ2-2; D is uncertain. The germline V gene has CDR1 SNHLY and CDR2 FYNNEI. CDR3 size: 15 residues. Trimming cost V 2 bases and J 1 base, with 8 bases left between them. The CDR3 sequence is CASSEQIQNTGELFF. The CDR3 DNA sequence: TGTGCCAGCAGTGAACAGATTCAGAACACCGGGGAGCTGTTTTTT.

The V call is TRBV11-1, the J call TRBJ2-1; the D gene is possibly TRBD2 (5 bases). The CDR3 runs 15 residues. Germline CDR1 is SGHAT and CDR2 is FQDESV (reference sequence). V shed 5 bases and J shed 9 bases, with 20 bases lying between them. CDR3 protein: CASSVSREIHVEQFF. The CDR3 region has the DNA TGTGCCAGCAGCGTAAGTCGGGAAATCCATGTTGAGCAGTTCTTC. The full variable domain, with the rest looked up from reference TRBV11-1 and TRBJ2-1, is EAEVAQSPRYKITEKSQAVAFWCDPISGHATLYWYRQILGQGPELLVQFQDESVVDDSQLPKDRFSAERLKGVDSTLKIQPAELGDSAMYLCASSVSREIHVEQFFGPGTRLTVL.

The chain is built from TRBV12-3 or TRBV12-4 and TRBJ1-1; D possibly corresponds to TRBD1 (6 bases). This CDR3 has 12 residues. The ends were cut back, 5 bases at V and 4 bases at J, with 8 bases in the middle. The CDR3 loop is CASSAGVTEAFF. Here the CDR3 DNA reads TGTGCCAGCAGTGCAGGGGTCACTGAAGCTTTCTTT.

The V gene is TRBV30, the J gene TRBJ1-4; D call uncertain. Trimming removed 1 base from V and 11 bases from J, with 11 bases in between. Germline CDR1 and CDR2: GTSNPN and SVGIG (reference sequence). This CDR3 has 12 residues. The CDR3 is CAWSAPDGKLFF. The CDR3 bases are TGTGCCTGGAGTGCACCCGACGGGAAACTGTTTTTT.

The chain employs TRBV13 and TRBJ2-1; D possibly matches TRBD1 or TRBD2 (6 bases each). CDR1 is PRHDT and CDR2 is FYEKMQ in the germline V gene (reference sequence). The CDR3 has 17 amino acids. V was pared by 1 base and J by 7 bases, with 20 bases between. This CDR3 reads CASSLDLSRGPENEQFF. The CDR3 DNA reads as TGTGCCAGCAGCTTAGATTTATCCCGGGGGCCAGAGAATGAGCAGTTCTTC.

The V call is TRBV12-3 or TRBV12-4, the J call TRBJ2-1, with 12 bases identical to TRBD2. The CDR3 runs 16 residues. The V and J ends lost 6 bases and 6 bases, in that order; junction bases with no gene match: 9. CDR3 residues: CASSTLSSGRANEQFF. In DNA, the CDR3 is TGTGCCAGCAGCACCCTTTCTAGCGGGAGGGCCAATGAGCAGTTCTTC.

V gene TRBV20-1 combines with J gene TRBJ2-3; perhaps D is TRBD1 or TRBD2 (6 bases each). Germline V CDR1 and CDR2: DFQATT, SNEGSKA (reference sequence). V lost 6 bases, J lost 3 bases, and 16 bases lay in between. There are 14 residues in the CDR3. The CDR3 DNA sequence: TGCAGTGCCGAGGGGGGTTTTAGAACAGATACGCAGTATTTT. Residues: CSAEGGFRTDTQYF.

The chain uses TRBV27 and TRBJ2-2; no definite D call. The CDR3 sequence is 12 residues long. V gave up 7 bases and J gave up 4 bases, with 7 bases separating them. CDR1 and CDR2 (germline): MNHEY, SMNVEV (reference sequence). The CDR3 DNA sequence: TGTGCCAGCAAACTCCCCACCGGGGAGCTGTTTTTT. It specifies CASKLPTGELFF.

V usage is TRBV4-3 and J usage is TRBJ2-7; D is unresolved. CDR1 and CDR2 (germline): LGHNA, YSLEER. V was clipped by 0 bases and J by 3 bases, with 6 bases between them. The CDR3 is made up of 13 amino acids. CDR3 protein: CASSQEADYEQYF. In DNA form, the CDR3 reads TGCGCCAGCAGCCAAGAAGCTGACTACGAGCAGTACTTC.

The chain carries TRBV5-1 and TRBJ1-4; possibly TRBD1 for D (5 bases). V was cut by 2 bases and J by 8 bases, with 16 bases left in between. CDR1 SGHRS and CDR2 YFSETQ come from the germline V gene. This CDR3 is built from 15 residues. This CDR3 is CASSLLPGMEEKLFF. DNA of the CDR3: TGCGCCAGCAGCTTATTACCAGGGATGGAGGAAAAACTGTTTTTT.

The chain combines TRBV6-5 with TRBJ2-7; 11 bases match TRBD2. CDR3 length: 12 amino acids. Germline CDR1 reads MNHEY; CDR2 reads SVGAGI. V lost 6 bases, J lost 8 bases, and 3 bases stayed unmatched. The chain's CDR3 is CASRTSGIQQYF. The DNA for the CDR3 is TGTGCCAGCAGGACTAGCGGGATTCAGCAGTACTTC.

This chain joins TRBV11-2 and TRBJ2-7; D possibly corresponds to TRBD1 (5 bases). CDR1 SGHAT and CDR2 FQNNGV come from the germline V gene. Between the trimmed V and J ends, which lost 0 bases and 5 bases, there was a span of 20 bases. This CDR3 has 17 residues. CDR3: CASSLEEAPATVDEQYF. CDR3 DNA sequence: TGTGCCAGCAGCTTAGAAGAGGCCCCGGCGACAGTCGACGAGCAGTACTTC.

CDR3 bases: TGTGCCAGTAGTTTGGGAACGGCGGATTACGAGCAGTACTTC. As protein: CASSLGTADYEQYF. The genes are TRBV19 and TRBJ2-7; D is unclear. This CDR3 has 14 amino acids. Trimming pared 5 bases from V and 4 bases from J, leaving 15 bases between. The germline gives CDR1 LNHDA, CDR2 SQIVND (reference sequence).

The rearrangement joins TRBV7-2 to TRBJ2-7; 10 bases map to TRBD2. The length of the CDR3 is 18 residues. The ends lost 0 bases at V and 0 bases at J; junction bases unmatched: 8. Germline V gives CDR1 SGHTA, CDR2 FQGNSA. For the CDR3, the DNA is TGTGCCAGCAGCTTAGCAGGACTAGCGGCCACAACCTCCTACGAGCAGTACTTC. Amino acid sequence: CASSLAGLAATTSYEQYF. Together with reference TRBV7-2 and TRBJ2-7, the CDR3 gives the full variable domain: GAGVSQSPSNKVTEKGKDVELRCDPISGHTALYWYRQSLGQGLEFLIYFQGNSAPDKSGLPSDRFSAERTGGSVSTLTIQRTQQEDSAVYLCASSLAGLAATTSYEQYFGPGTRLTVT.

This chain uses TRBV28 with TRBJ1-1; 7 positions match TRBD1. With 5 bases clipped from V and 4 bases from J, the junction kept 10 bases outside the gene matches. The germline V gene has CDR1 MDHEN and CDR2 SYDVKM. The CDR3 is 15 residues long. The CDR3 here is CASSIPQTGSTEAFF. CDR3 in DNA: TGTGCCAGCAGTATACCTCAGACAGGGAGCACTGAAGCTTTCTTT.

The chain employs TRBV15 and TRBJ2-5; 14 bases match TRBD2. Germline CDR1 is LNHNV and CDR2 is YYDKDF (reference sequence). V lost 5 bases to trimming and J lost 3 bases; unmatched junction nucleotides: 5. The CDR3 contains 16 residues. The chain's CDR3 is CATSAPGLAGEETQYF. The CDR3 nucleotides are TGTGCCACCAGCGCACCGGGACTAGCGGGGGAAGAGACCCAGTACTTC.